This TCR beta chain was sequenced during a study of OX40 agonist ivuxolimab in advanced cancers. Study overall: Across the patients, intravenous ivuxolimab was delivered every 2 weeks at 0.01 to 10 mg/kg. General study points: At 0.1 to 3.0 mg/kg and by week 6, clonal expansion occurred in CD4+ and CD8+ blood T cells. Low normalized T-cell clonal expansion was also seen in some nonresponders.

Of note for this clone: Its antigen is undetermined.

Autoimmune disease history or systemic immunosuppression disqualified patients. This CDR3 contains 13 residues. The germline V gene has CDR1 SNHLY and CDR2 FYNNEI. With 6 bases clipped from V and 2 bases from J, the junction kept 2 bases outside the gene matches. The assay was immunoSEQ multiplex PCR, and TCRdb's table has in-frame clones only and misses some. Found here are around 72,000 clones, roughly nine tenths of them singletons; the top ten hold around 1%. The receptor's source is an adult with an advanced solid tumor such as melanoma, head and neck, liver or kidney cancer. The sequences come from CD4+ or CD8+ T cells sorted from blood, collected in a trial of the OX40 agonist ivuxolimab. The chain couples TRBV2 to TRBJ1-2, with 8 positions matching TRBD1. In DNA, the CDR3 is TGTGCCAGCAGGGACAGGGACAACTATGGCTACACCTTC. Its translation is CASRDRDNYGYTF.